Listed here is a single T cell receptor beta chain. Antigen specificity is unknown. Every patient had mismatch repair deficiency by PCR or immunohistochemistry. TCRs were sequenced from three patients responding to pembrolizumab. The CDR3 runs 15 residues. With V trimmed by 6 bases and J by 4 bases, 11 bases remained unmatched. Germline V CDR1 and CDR2: MNHNS, SASEGT. The protocol was immunoSEQ multiplex PCR, while the TCRdb copy is restricted to in-frame clones and leaves out a portion. Here the sample spans approximately 100,000 clones, about 79% being singletons. The data originate from a study of PD-1 blockade in mismatch repair-deficient tumors. Overall study context: Enrolled about 2012-2016, patients had progressing, pretreated mismatch repair-deficient cancers of about a dozen types.

Whole-study results and caveats: After pembrolizumab, tumor-resident clones rose rapidly, then generally contracted before radiologic responses.

The specimen comprised peripheral blood, sampled less than 37 weeks after starting pembrolizumab. The sequence derives from an adult with mismatch repair-deficient cancer. The V call is TRBV6-1, the J call TRBJ2-5; TRBD1 matches at 7 bases. In DNA, the CDR3 is TGTGCCAGCAGCGAGACAGGGTTATCAGGAGAGACCCAGTACTTC. Protein sequence: CASSETGLSGETQYF.